Each of the 11 T cell receptor beta chains below was sequenced from the same sample in a study of cytomegalovirus exposure and HLA in healthy donors. Primers: 60 Vbeta forward and 13 Jbeta reverse. Assay: immunoSEQ multiplex PCR; the TCRdb copy retains only in-frame clones and omits some. The sample holds 160,000 or so clones, over 75% seen once. Specimen: PBMCs. The receptors derive from a woman in her twenties or thirties in good health and CMV-seronegative.

The gene calls are TRBV2 and TRBJ1-4; TRBD1 agrees at 8 bases. V was clipped by 3 bases and J by 12 bases; unmatched bases: 0. CDR3 length equals 11 residues. The germline CDR1 and CDR2 sequences are SNHLY and FYNNEI. The CDR3 spells CASSEDRELFF. The CDR3 region has the DNA TGTGCCAGCAGTGAGGACAGGGAACTGTTTTTT.

The V and J genes are TRBV5-1 and TRBJ2-5, with TRBD2 identical over 12 bases. The germline V gene encodes CDR1 SGHRS and CDR2 YFSETQ. This CDR3 has 15 residues. The V segment lost 2 bases and the J segment 7 bases; nucleotides outside the gene matches: 6. CDR3 loop: CASSLPSGGAGTQYF. The CDR3 bases are TGCGCCAGCAGCTTACCTAGCGGGGGGGCTGGGACCCAGTACTTC.

This clone appeared a single time. The chain recombines TRBV7-9 with TRBJ1-1, with D hard to call. The CDR3 is made up of 15 amino acids. Germline V gene sequence: CDR1 SEHNR, CDR2 FQNEAQ (reference sequence). Trimming shortened V by 0 bases and J by 4 bases, and 12 bases separated the two germline ends. The CDR3 coding sequence is TGTGCCAGCAGCTTAGCGGGCGAGGGAGGCACTGAAGCTTTCTTT. It specifies CASSLAGEGGTEAFF.

V is TRBV11-2 and J is TRBJ1-1; D is undetermined. The V gene lost 5 bases and the J gene lost 1 base, with 11 bases spanning the gap. This CDR3 spans 14 amino acids. The germline V gene has CDR1 SGHAT and CDR2 FQNNGV. For the CDR3, the DNA is TGTGCCAGCAGCCGTTTGCGGGGGAACACTGAAGCTTTCTTT. It codes for CASSRLRGNTEAFF. Variable domain in full (rest from reference TRBV11-2 and TRBJ1-1): EAGVAQSPRYKIIEKRQSVAFWCNPISGHATLYWYQQILGQGPKLLIQFQNNGVVDDSQLPKDRFSAERLKGVDSTLKIQPAKLEDSAVYLCASSRLRGNTEAFFGQGTRLTVV.

A note on this clone: Additional DNA sequences in this sample encode the identical CDR3. The rearrangement links TRBV6-5 to TRBJ1-1, with 8 bases matching TRBD1. V was pared by 8 bases and J by 0 bases, with 2 bases of the junction left unmatched. The CDR3 covers 13 residues. The germline CDR1 and CDR2 sequences are MNHEY and SVGAGI. CDR3 in DNA: TGTGCCAGCCGGACAGGGATGAACACTGAAGCTTTCTTT. It encodes CASRTGMNTEAFF.

V and J are TRBV5-1 and TRBJ2-4; 13 positions agree with TRBD2. There are 19 residues in the CDR3. V dropped 2 bases and J dropped 0; count of bases not matched to a gene: 8. Germline lookup yields CDR1 SGHRS and CDR2 YFSETQ. The CDR3 nucleotides are TGCGCCAGCAGCTTTACCGGACTAGCGGGGGCCGGAGCCAAAAACATTCAGTACTTC. Translation: CASSFTGLAGAGAKNIQYF.

This clone was detected a few times. The chain employs TRBV5-4 and TRBJ1-4, with TRBD1 identical over 10 bases. V was clipped by 4 bases and J by 4 bases; unmatched bases: 13. The CDR3 totals 18 residues. Germline values: CDR1 SGHNT, CDR2 YYREEE (reference sequence). CDR3 in amino acids: CASSPGTGTGAYNEKLFF. DNA of the CDR3: TGTGCCAGCAGCCCCGGAACCGGGACAGGGGCCTATAATGAAAAACTGTTTTTT.

The CDR3 nucleotides read TGTGCCAGCAGTAGGACTGCTAGCACAGATACGCAGTATTTT. Amino acid sequence: CASSRTASTDTQYF. The J gene is TRBJ2-3, the V gene TRBV2; weak D call: TRBD2 (5 bases). This CDR3 is built from 14 residues. V was clipped by 5 bases and J by 0 bases, with 9 bases between them. The germline CDR1 and CDR2 sequences are SNHLY and FYNNEI.

The chain uses TRBV9 and TRBJ1-5; 8 nucleotides align to TRBD1. Unmatched junction bases numbered 9, after V lost 6 bases and J lost 7 bases. Germline CDR1 SGDLS, CDR2 YYNGEE. CDR3 size: 14 residues. The CDR3 reads CASIPGTGRQPQHF. In nucleotides, the CDR3 is TGTGCCAGCATTCCCGGGACAGGACGCCAGCCCCAGCATTTT.

The rearrangement links TRBV10-2 to TRBJ2-7; D not resolved. The CDR3 loop spans 13 amino acids. Trimming took off 3 bases at V and 2 bases at J, with 8 bases between the two ends. Germline CDR1 and CDR2: WSHSY and SAAADI. CDR3 amino acids: CASSEAPAYEQYF. The CDR3 DNA reads TGCGCCAGCAGTGAAGCGCCGGCCTACGAGCAGTACTTC.

With regard to this clone: Other DNA sequences from this sample encode an identical CDR3 as well. This chain links TRBV7-2 with TRBJ1-2; a possible D gene is TRBD1 (5 bases). The CDR3 covers 12 residues. Per germline, CDR1 SGHTA and CDR2 FQGNSA. Trimming shortened V by 4 bases and J by 8 bases, and 11 bases separated the two germline ends. In DNA, the CDR3 is TGTGCCAGCAGCTCGGGGGTAGGCGGCTACACCTTC. Amino acid sequence: CASSSGVGGYTF.